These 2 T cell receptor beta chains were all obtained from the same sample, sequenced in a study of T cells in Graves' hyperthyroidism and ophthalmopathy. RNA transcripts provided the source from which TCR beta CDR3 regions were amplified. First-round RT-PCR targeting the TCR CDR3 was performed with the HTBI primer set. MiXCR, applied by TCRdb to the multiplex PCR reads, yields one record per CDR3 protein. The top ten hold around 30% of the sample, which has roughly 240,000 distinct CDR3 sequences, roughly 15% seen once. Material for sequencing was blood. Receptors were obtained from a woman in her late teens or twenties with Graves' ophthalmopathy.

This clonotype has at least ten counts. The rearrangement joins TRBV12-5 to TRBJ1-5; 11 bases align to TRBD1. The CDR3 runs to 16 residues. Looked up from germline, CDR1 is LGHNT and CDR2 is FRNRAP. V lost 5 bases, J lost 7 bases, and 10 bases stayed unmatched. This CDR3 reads CASGRTGQGALQPQHF. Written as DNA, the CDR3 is TGTGCTAGTGGTCGCACAGGACAGGGGGCCTTACAGCCCCAGCATTTT.

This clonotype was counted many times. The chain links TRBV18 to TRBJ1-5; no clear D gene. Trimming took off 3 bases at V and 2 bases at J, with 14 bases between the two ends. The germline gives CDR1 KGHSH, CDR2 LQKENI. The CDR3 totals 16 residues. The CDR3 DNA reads TGTGCCAGCTCACCTGCGGGAGGAGGTCGCAATCAGCCCCAGCATTTT. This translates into CASSPAGGGRNQPQHF.